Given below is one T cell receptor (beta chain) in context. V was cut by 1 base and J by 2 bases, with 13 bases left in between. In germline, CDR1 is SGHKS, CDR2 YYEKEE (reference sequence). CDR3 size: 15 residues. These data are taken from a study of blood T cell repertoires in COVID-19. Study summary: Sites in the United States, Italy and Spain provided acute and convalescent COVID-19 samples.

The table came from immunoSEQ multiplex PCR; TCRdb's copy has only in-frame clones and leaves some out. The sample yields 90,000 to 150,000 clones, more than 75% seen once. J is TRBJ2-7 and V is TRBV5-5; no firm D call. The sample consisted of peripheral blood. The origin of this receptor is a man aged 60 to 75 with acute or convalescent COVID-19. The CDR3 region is CASSLWFEDTYEQYF. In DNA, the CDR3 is TGTGCCAGCAGCTTGTGGTTCGAGGATACCTACGAGCAGTACTTC.